This TCR beta chain was retrieved from a study of identical twins. From the 5' RACE reads, TCRdb called clonotypes with MiXCR, one entry per CDR3 protein. The sample carries 500,000 to 600,000 distinct CDR3 sequences, about 20% recorded once. The CDR3 covers 14 residues. V lost 4 bases, J lost 4 bases, and 3 bases stayed unmatched. The germline V gene has CDR1 LNHDA and CDR2 SQIVND (reference sequence). These data also formed part of another study, on T cells expressing NK-cell markers.

The sample was CD4+ T cells sorted from blood. The source of this sequence is a woman between 18 and 29 years old in good health. V gene TRBV19 combines with J gene TRBJ2-2, with 7 bases fitting TRBD2. The CDR3 nucleotides are TGTGCCAGTAGTAGGGACTACGGCACCGGGGAGCTGTTTTTT. Protein product: CASSRDYGTGELFF.